Detailed here is one TCR beta chain. The antigen is undetermined. These data originate in a study of shared clonotypes between healthy human individuals. Measured with immunoSEQ multiplex PCR; TCRdb has only the in-frame clones, and not every one. This table holds millions of clones, just over 90% found once. The study, taken as a whole, reports: Generation probabilities were higher for clonotypes shared across all four sorted-subset donors than for unshared ones.

The length of the CDR3 is 15 residues. Per germline, CDR1 SGHNT and CDR2 YYREEE (reference sequence). The V segment lost 3 bases and the J segment 1 base; nucleotides outside the gene matches: 2. The TCR comes from a man aged 18-30 years in good health. Sequenced input: naive CD4+ T cells sorted from blood. Subset here: CD45RA+ positively selected. The chain is built from TRBV5-4 and TRBJ2-1, with 9 bases identical to TRBD1. The CDR3 spells CASSSDRGSYNEQFF. As DNA, the CDR3 is TGTGCCAGCAGCTCTGACAGGGGGTCCTACAATGAGCAGTTCTTC.